The source of this TCR beta chain is a study of cytomegalovirus exposure and HLA in healthy donors. This clone was picked up one time. Its antigen is undetermined. The junction departs from the called germline gene at one end, perhaps through a read error. CDR3 length: 10 residues. Germline assignment: CDR1 GTSNPN and CDR2 SVGIG (reference sequence). General study points: Most sequenced TCRs were rare (though some public TCRs occurred in many donors). Judged likely to be a sequencing artifact was a cluster of highly shared sequence variants.

PCR primers comprised 60 Vbeta and 13 Jbeta primers. Clones were sequenced by immunoSEQ multiplex PCR, and TCRdb holds only the in-frame ones, with some missing. The data show about 130,000 clones, about four fifths seen once. V is TRBV30 and J is TRBJ2-3; D is perhaps TRBD1 (6 bases). The sequence came from a man under 40 in good health. Sequencing used PBMCs. DNA for the CDR3: TGTGCCTGGAGTCCTCCGGGACACCATTTT. It specifies CAWSPPGHHF.